The 19 T cell receptor beta chains listed next were all sequenced from one sample in a study of cytomegalovirus exposure and HLA in healthy donors. Primers: 60 Vbeta forward and 13 Jbeta reverse. TCRdb's table, derived via immunoSEQ multiplex PCR, lists solely in-frame clones and lacks some. The sample records approximately 170,000 clones, around 81% being singletons. The sample was PBMCs. Source of these receptors: a woman aged 40 to 50 in good health and CMV-seronegative.

The gene calls are TRBV27 and TRBJ2-3; TRBD2 agrees at 8 bases. The germline V gene encodes CDR1 MNHEY and CDR2 SMNVEV (reference sequence). This CDR3 is built from 16 residues. V was clipped by 2 bases and J by 3 bases; unmatched bases: 7. In DNA, the CDR3 is TGTGCCAGCAGTTTAGGGACTAGGGGAAAGACAGATACGCAGTATTTT. It encodes CASSLGTRGKTDTQYF.

The V gene is TRBV10-2, the J gene TRBJ1-1; D is possibly TRBD1 (5 bases). V lost 2 bases and J 10 bases, leaving 17 bases between the germline ends. In germline, CDR1 is WSHSY, CDR2 SAAADI. The CDR3 sequence is 14 residues long. The CDR3 sequence is CASSETATVGVAFF. For the CDR3, the DNA is TGCGCCAGCAGTGAGACGGCGACAGTCGGTGTAGCTTTCTTT.

This chain joins TRBV5-1 and TRBJ2-3; TRBD2 matches 9 bases. The V gene end was trimmed by 4 bases and the J gene end by 6 bases; junction bases not matched to a gene: 6. The CDR3 has 14 amino acids. Germline values: CDR1 SGHRS, CDR2 YFSETQ. CDR3 loop: CASSLAGWLDTQYF. The CDR3 DNA reads as TGCGCCAGCAGCCTAGCGGGGTGGCTGGATACGCAGTATTTT.

This sequence joins TRBV2 and TRBJ1-2, with 10 bases lining up with TRBD1. Trimming at V came to 8 bases and at J to 2 bases, leaving 5 bases not matched to a gene. The CDR3 has 14 residues. Germline V gene lookup returns CDR1 SNHLY and CDR2 FYNNEI. This CDR3 is CASVGQGGNYGYTF. The CDR3 coding sequence is TGTGCCAGCGTCGGACAGGGGGGGAACTATGGCTACACCTTC. Full variable domain (remainder filled in from reference TRBV2 and TRBJ1-2): EPEVTQTPSHQVTQMGQEVILRCVPISNHLYFYWYRQILGQKVEFLVSFYNNEISEKSEIFDDQFSVERPDGSNFTLKIRSTKLEDSAMYFCASVGQGGNYGYTFGSGTRLTVV.

The CDR3 sequence is CAWNRDLGTEAFF. The CDR3, as DNA: TGTGCCTGGAACAGGGATCTGGGCACTGAAGCTTTCTTT. This rearrangement joins TRBV30 to TRBJ1-1; D might be TRBD1 (6 bases). Germline loops: CDR1 GTSNPN, CDR2 SVGIG (reference sequence). V lost 4 bases and J lost 4, with 13 bases in between. The CDR3 runs 13 residues.

This clone occurred once. The genes are TRBV19 and TRBJ1-5, with 8 bases lining up with TRBD1. Unmatched junction bases numbered 13, after V lost 3 bases and J lost 9 bases. From germline, CDR1 is LNHDA and CDR2 SQIVND (reference sequence). This CDR3 is built from 16 residues. As DNA, the CDR3 is TGTGCCAGTAGTATCTATCGGGGACAGGATAGTCGGCCCCAGCATTTT. It is translated as CASSIYRGQDSRPQHF.

V and J are TRBV7-9 and TRBJ2-7; maybe TRBD1 (5 bases). CDR1 is SEHNR, CDR2 FQNEAQ, per germline (reference sequence). Trimming stripped 1 base from V and 5 bases from J, with 6 bases between. The length of the CDR3 is 12 residues. The DNA for the CDR3 is TGTGCCAGCAGCTTAGGCAGGGACGAGCAGTACTTC. Translation gives CASSLGRDEQYF.

J is TRBJ1-1 and V is TRBV4-1, with a tentative D call TRBD1 (6 bases). CDR3 length: 16 amino acids. CDR1 and CDR2 (germline): MGHRA, YSYEKL. Trimming shortened V by 8 bases and J by 6 bases, and 25 bases separated the two germline ends. In nucleotides, the CDR3 is TGCGCCAGCGCCGCGGGGGGGCAGGGGATCCCCGCTGAAGCTTTCTTT. Protein sequence: CASAAGGQGIPAEAFF.

The chain uses TRBV11-3 and TRBJ2-1, with TRBD2 matching over 7 bases. The CDR3 spans 14 residues. Germline-derived CDR1 and CDR2 are SGHNT and YENEEA. V dropped 1 base and J dropped 8; count of bases not matched to a gene: 5. The CDR3 loop reads CASSLGHTSDEQFF. Here the CDR3 DNA reads TGTGCCAGCAGCTTAGGACACACTAGCGATGAGCAGTTCTTC.

The genes are TRBV11-3 and TRBJ2-1; the match to TRBD2 covers 11 bases. The CDR3 contains 16 residues. The trim removed 4 bases at V and 4 bases at J, leaving 6 bases unmatched. From germline, CDR1 is SGHNT and CDR2 YENEEA. The CDR3 loop reads CASSSPGLAVYNEQFF. In DNA, the CDR3 is TGTGCCAGCAGCTCACCGGGACTAGCGGTATACAATGAGCAGTTCTTC.

DNA of the CDR3: TGTGCCAGTAGTATCGGGGTAGCGGGAGGGTATAGCACAGATACGCAGTATTTT. It yields the protein CASSIGVAGGYSTDTQYF. V usage is TRBV19 and J usage is TRBJ2-3, with 11 bases aligning to TRBD2. CDR1 is LNHDA, CDR2 SQIVND, per germline (reference sequence). J gave up 0 bases and V 3 bases, and 8 bases lay outside the gene matches. The CDR3 covers 18 residues.

The chain recombines TRBV5-1 with TRBJ2-5, with 11 bases aligning to TRBD1. Germline V gene lookup returns CDR1 SGHRS and CDR2 YFSETQ. V shed 4 bases and J 2 bases; nucleotides not matched to a gene: 16. The length of the CDR3 is 19 residues. This CDR3 reads CASSVRSPGQGVGQETQYF. DNA of the CDR3: TGCGCCAGCAGCGTGCGATCTCCGGGACAGGGGGTAGGACAAGAGACCCAGTACTTC.

This clone has a single count. The chain uses TRBV30 and TRBJ1-3; D not resolved. V lost 5 bases to trimming and J lost 4 bases, with 18 bases between them. Looked up from germline, CDR1 is GTSNPN and CDR2 is SVGIG (reference sequence). There are 15 residues in the CDR3. CDR3 residues: CAWLPQSRVGNTIYF. Here the CDR3 DNA reads TGTGCCTGGTTACCCCAGTCCCGTGTGGGAAACACCATATATTTT.

The chain uses TRBV30 and TRBJ2-1; 11 bases align to TRBD2. The CDR3 totals 14 residues. Germline trimming cut 5 bases from V and 6 bases from J; bases unmatched to any gene: 6. Germline CDR1 and CDR2: GTSNPN and SVGIG (reference sequence). CDR3 sequence: CAWGTTSGINEQFF. CDR3 nucleotide sequence: TGTGCCTGGGGCACGACTAGCGGGATCAATGAGCAGTTCTTC.

This chain joins TRBV7-8 and TRBJ1-2; 7 bases are shared with TRBD1. The ends lost 4 bases at V and 4 bases at J; junction bases unmatched: 3. The germline V gene encodes CDR1 SGHVS and CDR2 FQNEAQ. CDR3 size: 13 residues. The CDR3 is CASSSQGSYGYTF. The DNA of the CDR3 is TGTGCCAGCAGCTCACAGGGGTCCTATGGCTACACCTTC. The whole variable domain, remainder taken from reference TRBV7-8 and TRBJ1-2, is GAGVSQSPRYKVAKRGQDVALRCDPISGHVSLFWYQQALGQGPEFLTYFQNEAQLDKSGLPSDRFFAERPEGSVSTLKIQRTQQEDSAVYLCASSSQGSYGYTFGSGTRLTVV.

The rearrangement links TRBV25-1 to TRBJ2-7; D possibly corresponds to TRBD2 (5 bases). Trimming shortened V by 3 bases and J by 7 bases, and 16 bases separated the two germline ends. Germline V gene data show CDR1 as MGHDK and CDR2 as SYGVNS. This CDR3 has 14 residues. The chain's CDR3 is CASSDERIYEEQYF. For the CDR3, the DNA is TGTGCCAGCAGTGATGAGCGGATCTACGAGGAGCAGTACTTC.

This clone was picked up a small number of times. The chain uses TRBV10-3 and TRBJ1-3; D not resolved. The CDR3 has 16 amino acids. CDR1 ENHRY and CDR2 SYGVKD come from the germline V gene. V was cut by 6 bases and J by 0 bases, with 15 bases left in between. This chain's CDR3 is CAIRTTGDISGNTIYF. CDR3 nucleotides: TGTGCCATCAGAACCACGGGAGATATCTCTGGAAACACCATATATTTT.

The V and J genes are TRBV23-1 and TRBJ1-5; D possibly corresponds to TRBD1 (5 bases). TRBV23-1 is an ORF, and what it does is uncertain. The CDR3 extends over 16 amino acids. The germline V and J ends were trimmed by 6 bases and 0 bases, with 15 bases remaining between them. This chain's CDR3 is CASRYYGQFSNQPQHF. The CDR3 bases are TGCGCCAGCAGATACTACGGACAATTTAGCAATCAGCCCCAGCATTTT.

This clone was seen just once. This chain joins TRBV30 and TRBJ1-6, with 9 bases aligning to TRBD1. Germline V gene data show CDR1 as GTSNPN and CDR2 as SVGIG (reference sequence). The CDR3 consists of 15 residues. V lost 2 bases to trimming and J lost 5 bases; unmatched junction nucleotides: 4. The CDR3, as DNA: TGTGCCTGGAGTTCAACAGGGGGCAATAATTCACCCCTCCACTTT. Its translation: CAWSSTGGNNSPLHF.